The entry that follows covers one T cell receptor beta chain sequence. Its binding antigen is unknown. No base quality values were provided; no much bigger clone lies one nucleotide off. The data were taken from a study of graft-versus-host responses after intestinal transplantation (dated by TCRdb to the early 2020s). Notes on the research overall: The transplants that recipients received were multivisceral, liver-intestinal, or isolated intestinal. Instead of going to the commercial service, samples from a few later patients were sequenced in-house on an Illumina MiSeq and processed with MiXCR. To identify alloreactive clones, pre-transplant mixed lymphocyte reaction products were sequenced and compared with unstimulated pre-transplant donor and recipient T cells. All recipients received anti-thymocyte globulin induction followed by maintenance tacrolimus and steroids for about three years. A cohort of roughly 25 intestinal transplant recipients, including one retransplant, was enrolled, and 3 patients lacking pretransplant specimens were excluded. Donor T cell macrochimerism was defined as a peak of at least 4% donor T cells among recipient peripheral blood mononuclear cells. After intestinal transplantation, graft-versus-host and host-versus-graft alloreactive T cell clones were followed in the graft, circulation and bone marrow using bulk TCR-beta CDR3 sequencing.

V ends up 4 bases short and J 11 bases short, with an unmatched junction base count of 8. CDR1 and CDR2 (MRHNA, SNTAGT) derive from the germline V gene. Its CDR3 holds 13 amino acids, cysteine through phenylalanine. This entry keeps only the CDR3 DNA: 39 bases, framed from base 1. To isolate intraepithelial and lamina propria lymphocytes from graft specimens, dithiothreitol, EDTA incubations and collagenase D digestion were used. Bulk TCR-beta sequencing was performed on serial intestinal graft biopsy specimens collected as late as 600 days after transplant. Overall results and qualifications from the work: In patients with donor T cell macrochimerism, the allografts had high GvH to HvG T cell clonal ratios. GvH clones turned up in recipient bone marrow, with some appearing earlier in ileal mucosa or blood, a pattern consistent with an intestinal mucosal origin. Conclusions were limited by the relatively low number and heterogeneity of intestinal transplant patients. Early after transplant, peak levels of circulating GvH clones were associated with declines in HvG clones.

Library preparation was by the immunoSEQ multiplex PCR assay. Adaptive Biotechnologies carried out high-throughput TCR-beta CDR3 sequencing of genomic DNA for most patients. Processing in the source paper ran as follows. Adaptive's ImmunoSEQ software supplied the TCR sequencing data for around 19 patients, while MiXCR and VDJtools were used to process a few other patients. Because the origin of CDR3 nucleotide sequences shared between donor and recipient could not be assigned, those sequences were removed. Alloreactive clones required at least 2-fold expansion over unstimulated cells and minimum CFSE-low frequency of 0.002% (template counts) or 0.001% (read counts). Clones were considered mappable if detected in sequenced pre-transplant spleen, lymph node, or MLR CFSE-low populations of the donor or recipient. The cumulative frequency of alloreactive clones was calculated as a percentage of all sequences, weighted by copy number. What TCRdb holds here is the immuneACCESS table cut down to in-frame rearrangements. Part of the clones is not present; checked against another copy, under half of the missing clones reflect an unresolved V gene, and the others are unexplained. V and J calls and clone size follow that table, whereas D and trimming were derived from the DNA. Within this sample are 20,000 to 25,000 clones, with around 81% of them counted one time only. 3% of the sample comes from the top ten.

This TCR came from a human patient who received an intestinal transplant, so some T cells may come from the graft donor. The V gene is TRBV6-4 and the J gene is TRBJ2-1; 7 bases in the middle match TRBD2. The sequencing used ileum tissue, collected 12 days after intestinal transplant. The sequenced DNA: TGTGCCAGCAGTGCCAGCGGGGTCGCCCAGCAGTTCTTC. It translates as CASSASGVAQQFF.